This TCR beta chain is drawn from a study of blood T cell repertoires in COVID-19 (dated by TCRdb to 2018 to 2021). Concerning the study at large: The collaborator samples originated in the United States, Italy and Spain and spanned the acute and convalescent phases of COVID-19. The material from the prospective study consisted of cDNA or gDNA derived from T cells, B-cell-depleted T cells, or PBMCs. Subjects who had been exposed to COVID-19, were actively infected with it, or had recovered from it provided the deeply sampled blood TCRbeta repertoires that made up the dataset. The repertoires were made available in a free public database intended to serve as a resource for research on the immune response to SARS-CoV-2. Samples came from the ongoing ImmuneRACE study (first 160 participants) plus 1,254 subjects from 6 global collaborators. The sample metadata nearly always contained a de-identified subject ID, COVID-19 status, age in years and sex. Where available, HLA class I and class II types were obtained from metadata supplied by the sample provider rather than from assay-based typing. General conclusions and limits of the study: How much clinical and demographic metadata was included differed by source and by participant, and the metadata was provided uncurated.

CDR1 and CDR2 are read off the germline V gene as MNHEY and SVGAGI. The CDR3 runs 14 amino acids, cysteine and phenylalanine included. Only the CDR3 part of the read is kept: 42 bases, read in frame from the first base. V lost 6 bases and J lost 7 bases; the stretch between them is 15 bases long. Each collaborating institution followed its own protocols to collect whole blood in K2EDTA tubes. Collaborator samples were shipped for TCRbeta analysis as frozen whole blood, isolated PBMCs, or DNA extracted from either sample type. A remark on this clone: Its binding antigen is unknown. No qualities accompany the bases; no much larger clone lies one base away.

TCRbeta CDR3 regions were amplified from genomic DNA using the immunoSEQ Assay, a bias-controlled multiplex PCR. The paper's processing steps were these. The number of nucleated cells in each sample was estimated by amplification of reference gene primers within the assay. Sequence reads were collapsed and filtered to measure the absolute abundance of every unique TCRbeta CDR3 rearrangement. For each sample, productive Simpson clonality was calculated as the square root of Simpson's diversity index across productive rearrangements. TCRdb obtained this table from immuneACCESS and retained in-frame rearrangements with V and J assigned. These tables miss some clones; where compared with another copy, unresolved V genes account for less than half of the shortfall, and the remainder is unexplained. Clonal size and the V and J genes are those of that table, whereas D and trimming came from the DNA. In all, the sample holds 150,000 or so clones, and roughly nine tenths of those were seen once. The top ten clonotypes cover 3% to 4% of the sample.

The rearrangement combines TRBV6-5 with TRBJ2-2, with a tentative D gene TRBD1 over 5 matching bases. Input material: peripheral blood. The TCR sequence derives from a woman aged 70-85 years with acute or convalescent COVID-19. The nucleotide sequence reads TGTGCCAGCAGGCCCTGGGGCGATGGCGGGGAGCTGTTTTTT. The translation is CASRPWGDGGELFF.